Sequencing of this TCR beta chain was carried out in a study of metastatic and nonmetastatic thyroid tumors. As for the study in general: Peripheral blood and tumor or nodule samples from malignant and benign thyroid patients were compared. Notes on the study in general: For both blood and tumor, malignant thyroid tumors reportedly showed significantly higher TCR beta diversity than benign nodules did.

Authors' data handling: To classify distant metastasis in papillary thyroid cancer, a model was built from CDR3 differences across clinicopathological groups. TCRdb reanalyzed the PCR reads with MiXCR. In this record, the V and J calls reflect TCRdb's handling and not the investigators' own analysis. This sample has 11,000 or so clones, with 35% to 45% found just once. This clone has more than one count but fewer than ten. The antigen is not known. There were no patients who had received any treatment before thyroid surgery. The sequence was collected from a female donor with papillary thyroid cancer or a benign thyroid nodule (not recorded which). Some clones in this sample may be carry-over from other donors' samples. Sequencing was carried out using tumor tissue.

CDR3 region: CASRLTHGYTDTQYF. The CDR3 coding sequence is TGTGCCAGCAGGCTCACTCACGGTTACACAGATACGCAGTATTTT. The chain combines TRBV11-2 with TRBJ2-3; no definite D call. This CDR3 has 15 residues. Germline loops: CDR1 SGHAT, CDR2 FQNNGV. V was trimmed by 6 bases and J by 2 bases, leaving 15 bases between them. Full variable domain (remainder filled in from reference TRBV11-2 and TRBJ2-3): EAGVAQSPRYKIIEKRQSVAFWCNPISGHATLYWYQQILGQGPKLLIQFQNNGVVDDSQLPKDRFSAERLKGVDSTLKIQPAKLEDSAVYLCASRLTHGYTDTQYFGPGTRLTVL.